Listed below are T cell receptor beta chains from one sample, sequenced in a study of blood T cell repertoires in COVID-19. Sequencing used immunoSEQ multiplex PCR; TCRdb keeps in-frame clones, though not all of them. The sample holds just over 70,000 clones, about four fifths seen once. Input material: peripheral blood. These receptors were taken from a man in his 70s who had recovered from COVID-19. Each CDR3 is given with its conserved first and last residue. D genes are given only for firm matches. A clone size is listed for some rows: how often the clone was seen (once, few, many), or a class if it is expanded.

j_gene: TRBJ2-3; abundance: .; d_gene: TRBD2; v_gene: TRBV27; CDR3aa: CASSSIAGGLQYF; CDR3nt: TGTGCCAGCAGTTCGATAGCGGGAGGGCTCCAGTATTTT
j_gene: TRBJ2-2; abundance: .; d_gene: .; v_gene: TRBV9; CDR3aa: CASSMTGRSTGELFF; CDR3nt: TGTGCCAGCAGCATGACAGGGAGGAGCACCGGGGAGCTGTTTTTT
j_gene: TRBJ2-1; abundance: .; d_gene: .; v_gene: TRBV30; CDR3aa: CAWSVDGNEQFF; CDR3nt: TGTGCCTGGAGTGTAGACGGGAATGAGCAGTTCTTC
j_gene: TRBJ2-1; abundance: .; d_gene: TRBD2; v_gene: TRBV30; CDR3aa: CVSGGRVNEQFF; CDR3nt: TGTGTTTCGGGGGGGCGTGTTAATGAGCAGTTCTTC
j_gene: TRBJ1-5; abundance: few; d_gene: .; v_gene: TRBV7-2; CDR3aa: CASSLDKVSNQPQHF; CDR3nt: TGTGCCAGCAGCTTAGACAAAGTTAGCAATCAGCCCCAGCATTTT
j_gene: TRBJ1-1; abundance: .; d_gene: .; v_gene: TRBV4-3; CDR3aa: CASGYTVDTEAFF; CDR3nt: TGCGCCAGCGGCTACACAGTGGACACTGAAGCTTTCTTT
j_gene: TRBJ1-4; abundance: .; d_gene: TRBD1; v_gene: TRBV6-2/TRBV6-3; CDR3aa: CASSSGTGWGDEKLFF; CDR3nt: TGTGCCAGCAGTTCCGGGACAGGTTGGGGAGATGAAAAACTGTTTTTT
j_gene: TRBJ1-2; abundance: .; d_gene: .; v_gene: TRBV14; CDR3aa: CASSYAEEGYTF; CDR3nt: TGTGCCAGCAGCTATGCAGAGGAGGGCTACACCTTC
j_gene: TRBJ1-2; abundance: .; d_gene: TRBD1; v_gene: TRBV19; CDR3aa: CASSVSGTGYGYTF; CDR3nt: TGTGCCAGTAGTGTCTCCGGGACAGGCTATGGCTACACCTTC
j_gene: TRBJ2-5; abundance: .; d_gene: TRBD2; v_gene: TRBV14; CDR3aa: CASSQISGNQETQYF; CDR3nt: TGTGCCAGCAGCCAAATTAGCGGGAACCAAGAGACCCAGTACTTC
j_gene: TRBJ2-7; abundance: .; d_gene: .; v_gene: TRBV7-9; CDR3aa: CASSAELHSYEQYF; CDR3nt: TGTGCCAGCAGCGCCGAATTACACTCCTACGAGCAGTACTTC
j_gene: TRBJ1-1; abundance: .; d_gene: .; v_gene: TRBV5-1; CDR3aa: CASSFGEADTEAFF; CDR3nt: TGCGCCAGCAGCTTTGGGGAAGCGGACACTGAAGCTTTCTTT
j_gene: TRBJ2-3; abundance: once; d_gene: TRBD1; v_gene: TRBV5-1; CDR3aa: CASSFRGQGPIGDTQYF; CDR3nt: TGCGCCAGCAGCTTCCGGGGACAGGGTCCCATAGGAGATACGCAGTATTTT
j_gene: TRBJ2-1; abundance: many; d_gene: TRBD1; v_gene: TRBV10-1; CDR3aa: CASSPGTVYNEQFF; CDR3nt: TGCGCCAGCAGTCCCGGGACAGTATACAATGAGCAGTTCTTC
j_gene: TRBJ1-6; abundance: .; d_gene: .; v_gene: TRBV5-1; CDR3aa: CASSFGPARNSPLHF; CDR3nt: TGCGCCAGCAGCTTCGGTCCCGCTCGTAATTCACCCCTCCACTTT
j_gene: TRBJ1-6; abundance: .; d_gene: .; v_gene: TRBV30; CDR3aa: CAWTPPRGNSYNSPLHF; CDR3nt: TGTGCCTGGACCCCCCCCCGTGGCAACTCCTATAATTCACCCCTCCACTTT
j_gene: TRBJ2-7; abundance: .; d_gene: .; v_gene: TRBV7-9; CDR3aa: CASSFSYYEQYF; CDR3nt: TGTGCCAGCAGCTTCAGTTACTACGAGCAGTACTTC
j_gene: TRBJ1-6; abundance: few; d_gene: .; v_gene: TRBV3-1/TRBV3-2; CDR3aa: CASSQGDTSPLHF; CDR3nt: TGTGCCAGCAGCCAAGGAGATACCTCACCCCTCCACTTT
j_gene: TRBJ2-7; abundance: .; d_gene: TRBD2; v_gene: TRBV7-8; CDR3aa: CASSLWRLAGTYEQYF; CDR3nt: TGTGCCAGCAGCTTATGGAGACTAGCGGGAACCTACGAGCAGTACTTC
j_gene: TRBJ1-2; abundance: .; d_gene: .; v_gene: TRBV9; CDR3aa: CASSADTGGAGYTF; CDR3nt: TGTGCCAGCAGCGCCGACACAGGAGGGGCGGGCTACACCTTC
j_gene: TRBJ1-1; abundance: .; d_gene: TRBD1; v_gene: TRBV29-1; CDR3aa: CSVEDQTGWTEAFF; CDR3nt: TGCAGCGTTGAAGATCAGACAGGGTGGACTGAAGCTTTCTTT
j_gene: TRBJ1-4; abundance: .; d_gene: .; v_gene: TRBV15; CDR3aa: CATSRGPLEKLFF; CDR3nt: TGTGCCACCAGCAGAGGTCCCTTAGAAAAACTGTTTTTT
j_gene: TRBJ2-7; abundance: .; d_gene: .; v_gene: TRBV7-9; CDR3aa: CASSPTGRVEYF; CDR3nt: TGTGCCAGCAGCCCCACGGGAAGGGTGGAGTACTTC
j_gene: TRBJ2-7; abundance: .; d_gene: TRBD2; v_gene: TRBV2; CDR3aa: CASSPIRTSGSNEQYF; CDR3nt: TGTGCCAGCAGTCCCATACGGACTAGCGGTTCTAACGAGCAGTACTTC
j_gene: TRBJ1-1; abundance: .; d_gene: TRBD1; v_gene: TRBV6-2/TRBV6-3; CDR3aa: CASSYPGQGRPEAFF; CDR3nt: TGTGCCAGCAGTTACCCCGGACAGGGGCGGCCTGAAGCTTTCTTT
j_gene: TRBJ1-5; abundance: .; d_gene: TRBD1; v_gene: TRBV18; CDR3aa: CASSPTGRDQPQHF; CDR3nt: TGTGCCAGCTCCCCGACAGGGCGGGATCAGCCCCAGCATTTT
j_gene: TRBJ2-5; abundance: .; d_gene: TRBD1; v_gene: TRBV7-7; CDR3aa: CASSNGQGSGETQYF; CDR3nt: TGTGCCAGCAGTAACGGACAGGGATCGGGAGAGACCCAGTACTTC
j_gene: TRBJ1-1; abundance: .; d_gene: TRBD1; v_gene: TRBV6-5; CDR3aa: CASRGGQVNTEAFF; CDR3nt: TGTGCCAGCAGAGGAGGACAGGTGAACACTGAAGCTTTCTTT
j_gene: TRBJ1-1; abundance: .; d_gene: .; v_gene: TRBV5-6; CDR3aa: CASSPNSGGGGATEAFF; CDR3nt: TGTGCCAGCAGCCCGAATTCGGGGGGCGGAGGGGCCACTGAAGCTTTCTTT
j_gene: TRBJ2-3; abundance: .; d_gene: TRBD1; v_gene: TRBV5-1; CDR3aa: CASSPGQGADTQYF; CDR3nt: TGCGCCAGCAGCCCGGGACAGGGAGCAGATACGCAGTATTTT
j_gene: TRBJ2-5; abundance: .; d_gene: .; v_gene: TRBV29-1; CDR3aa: CSVEARVRETQYF; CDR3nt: TGCAGCGTTGAGGCTAGAGTACGAGAGACCCAGTACTTC
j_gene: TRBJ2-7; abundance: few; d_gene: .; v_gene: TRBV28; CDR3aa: CASSSSGFLSYEQYF; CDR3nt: TGTGCCAGCAGTTCTTCAGGGTTCCTCTCCTACGAGCAGTACTTC
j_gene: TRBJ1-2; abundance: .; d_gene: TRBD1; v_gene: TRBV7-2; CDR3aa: CASSLGLQGIYGYTF; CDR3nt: TGTGCCAGCAGCTTAGGCTTACAGGGGATCTATGGCTACACCTTC
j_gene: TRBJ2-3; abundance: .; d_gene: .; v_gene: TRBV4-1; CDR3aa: CASSQVPGSTDTQYF; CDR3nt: TGCGCCAGCAGCCAAGTTCCGGGGAGCACAGATACGCAGTATTTT
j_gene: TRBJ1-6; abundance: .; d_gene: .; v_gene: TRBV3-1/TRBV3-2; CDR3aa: CASSQPPPGSPLHF; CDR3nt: TGTGCCAGCAGCCAGCCTCCTCCAGGCTCACCCCTCCACTTT
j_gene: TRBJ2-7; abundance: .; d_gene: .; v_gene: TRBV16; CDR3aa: CASSQSPRGDYEQYF; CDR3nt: TGTGCCAGCAGCCAATCGCCCAGGGGCGACTACGAGCAGTACTTC
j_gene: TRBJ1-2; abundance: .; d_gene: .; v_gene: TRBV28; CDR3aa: CASSLAGVYGYTF; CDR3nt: TGTGCCAGCAGTTTGGCAGGGGTCTATGGCTACACCTTC
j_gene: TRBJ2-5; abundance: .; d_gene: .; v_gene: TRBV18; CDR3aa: CASSPRPGAEGEGTQYF; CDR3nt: TGTGCCAGCTCACCACGCCCAGGGGCGGAAGGGGAAGGGACCCAGTACTTC